Below, 19 T cell receptor beta chains from the same sample are listed, as sequenced in a study of shared T cell receptors in the human thymus. Clones were read by immunoSEQ multiplex PCR, and TCRdb kept only the in-frame ones, dropping some. In the table there are about 540,000 clones, 70% to 80% of which are singletons. The same sample was also used in a study of human thymus T cells.

Sequencing was performed on thymocytes. Receptors originate from a boy younger than two with a congenital heart defect.

For this clone: Additional DNA sequences in this sample encode the identical CDR3. V and J are TRBV27 and TRBJ1-1, with D maybe TRBD1 (5 bases). With 5 bases removed from V and 1 base from J, the gap between germline ends came to 5 bases. Germline values: CDR1 MNHEY, CDR2 SMNVEV (reference sequence). The CDR3 is made up of 12 amino acids. The CDR3 is CASSQGNTEAFF. CDR3 nucleotides: TGTGCCAGCAGTCAGGGGAACACTGAAGCTTTCTTT.

The CDR3 DNA is TGTGCCAGCAGTGATGGGGGACAAAACTATGGCTACACCTTC. It encodes CASSDGGQNYGYTF. The genes are TRBV6-1 and TRBJ1-2; maybe TRBD1 (6 bases). This CDR3 is 14 amino acids long. The V end was cut by 3 bases, the J end by 2 bases, with 10 bases between. Germline V CDR1 and CDR2: MNHNS, SASEGT.

This rearrangement joins TRBV27 to TRBJ1-3, with D possibly being TRBD1 (5 bases). V lost 6 bases and J 7 bases, leaving 16 bases between the germline ends. Germline CDR1 MNHEY, CDR2 SMNVEV (reference sequence). The CDR3 loop spans 14 amino acids. Here the CDR3 DNA reads TGTGCCAGCAGCTCCCGGACTAGGGACAACACCATATATTTT. Its protein product is CASSSRTRDNTIYF.

This chain connects TRBV19 to TRBJ2-3, with D possibly TRBD1 on 6 matching bases. The V end was cut by 3 bases, the J end by 6 bases, with 25 bases between. CDR1 is LNHDA and CDR2 is SQIVND in the germline V gene (reference sequence). The CDR3 runs 18 residues. CDR3 region: CASSISRGKGRTIDTQYF. CDR3 sequence (DNA): TGTGCCAGTAGTATTAGCAGGGGAAAAGGGCGCACAATCGATACGCAGTATTTT.

This chain links TRBV2 with TRBJ2-5, with 12 bases aligning to TRBD2. The CDR3 has 16 amino acids. Germline-derived CDR1 and CDR2 are SNHLY and FYNNEI. The junction had 8 bases not matched to a gene; V was cut back by 4 bases and J by 5 bases. The CDR3 coding sequence is TGTGCCAGCAGTGTATCTAGCGGGAGGGCCTGGGAGACCCAGTACTTC. Translation: CASSVSSGRAWETQYF.

The chain recombines TRBV28 with TRBJ1-2; 9 bases are a match to TRBD1. The CDR3 is 12 residues long. With V trimmed by 10 bases and J by 7 bases, 7 bases remained unmatched. Germline CDR1 MDHEN, CDR2 SYDVKM. Here the CDR3 DNA reads TGTGCCATCCCGGACAGGGGACGTGGCTACACCTTC. It codes for CAIPDRGRGYTF.

In regard to this clone: One junction end does not reproduce the germline sequence, and a read error may be involved. This chain links TRBV7-7 with TRBJ1-1; D may be TRBD1 (5 bases). The CDR3 loop spans 14 amino acids. Germline V CDR1 and CDR2: SSHAT, FNYEAQ (reference sequence). The CDR3 reads CASSFDRVGTEAFF. CDR3 nucleotide sequence: TGTGCTAGCAGCTTTGACAGAGTCGGCACTGAAGCTTTCTTT.

The chain links TRBV10-3 to TRBJ2-2; 11 nucleotides align to TRBD1. The V gene's germline CDR1 is ENHRY and CDR2 SYGVKD. This CDR3 is built from 13 residues. The V and J ends lost 11 bases and 8 bases, in that order; junction bases with no gene match: 7. The chain's CDR3 is CAAGQGVVGELFF. CDR3 coding DNA: TGTGCCGCGGGACAGGGGGTAGTTGGGGAGCTGTTTTTT.

The chain joins TRBV7-8 to TRBJ2-3; tentative D call: TRBD2 (5 bases). Per the germline V gene, CDR1 is SGHVS and CDR2 is FQNEAQ. The CDR3 spans 15 residues. Trimming cost V 0 bases and J 11 bases, with 18 bases left between them. The CDR3 bases are TGTGCCAGCAGCTTAGCCCGGGAACCCCCCCCTAGGCAGTATTTT. Translated: CASSLAREPPPRQYF.

The genes are TRBV6-5 and TRBJ2-5; TRBD1 might be the D (6 bases). Germline V gene lookup returns CDR1 MNHEY and CDR2 SVGAGI. The V end lost 6 bases, the J end lost 2 bases, and 13 bases lay between the germline ends. The CDR3 length is 14 residues. Here the CDR3 DNA reads TGTGCCAGCAGGCTAAGGACAGAACAAGAGACCCAGTACTTC. Its translation is CASRLRTEQETQYF.

This clone was counted once. The V gene is TRBV6-1, the J gene TRBJ2-4; 11 bases match TRBD1. The CDR3 is made up of 18 amino acids. V dropped 0 bases and J dropped 2; count of bases not matched to a gene: 6. The germline CDR1 and CDR2 sequences are MNHNS and SASEGT. CDR3 DNA sequence: TGTGCCAGCAGTGAAGCGCGGACAGGGGGCGCATCCAAAAACATTCAGTACTTC. Amino acids: CASSEARTGGASKNIQYF.

This sequence joins TRBV7-6 and TRBJ2-1; unclear D gene. Germline V gene lookup returns CDR1 SGHVS and CDR2 FNYEAQ. The CDR3 covers 13 residues. Trimming removed 1 base at V and 7 bases at J, with 8 bases between. CDR3 DNA: TGTGCCAGCAGCTTAGGGCCTGTAAATGAGCAGTTCTTC. It specifies CASSLGPVNEQFF.

This chain uses TRBV13 with TRBJ2-7; 11 nucleotides align to TRBD2. After removal of 0 bases from V and 4 bases from J, the junction contained 11 bases not matched to a gene. The CDR3 covers 18 residues. Germline V gene sequence: CDR1 PRHDT, CDR2 FYEKMQ (reference sequence). CDR3 loop: CASSLGPPRTSGLYEQYF. The CDR3 DNA is TGTGCCAGCAGCTTAGGCCCCCCTCGGACTAGCGGGTTATACGAGCAGTACTTC.

The chain couples TRBV29-1 to TRBJ2-5; 7 bases map to TRBD1. The better agreement between TRBJ2-7 and the DNA end casts doubt on the J call. The CDR3 contains 15 residues. CDR1 is SQVTM, CDR2 ANQGSEA, per germline. CDR3 sequence (DNA): TGCAGCGTCAACTTGTTGGACAGGATTGCCTACGAGCAGTACTTC. It is translated as CSVNLLDRIAYEQYF.

The J gene is TRBJ1-5, the V gene TRBV27; weak D call: TRBD1 (6 bases). V lost 6 bases to trimming and J lost 7 bases, with 22 bases between them. There are 16 residues in the CDR3. Germline V gene data show CDR1 as MNHEY and CDR2 as SMNVEV (reference sequence). CDR3 nucleotide sequence: TGTGCCAGCAGGGCTACCGTGGACAGTGAGGAGCAGCCCCAGCATTTT. Translation gives CASRATVDSEEQPQHF.

V and J are TRBV6-6 and TRBJ1-2, with D possibly TRBD1 on 5 matching bases. The germline V gene encodes CDR1 MNHNY and CDR2 SVGAGI (reference sequence). The CDR3 is 15 residues long. The germline V and J ends were trimmed by 4 bases and 5 bases, with 17 bases remaining between them. The CDR3 DNA is TGTGCCAGCAGTTCCATCCTGACAGAGTTTTATGGCTACACCTTC. Its translation: CASSSILTEFYGYTF.

The chain employs TRBV18 and TRBJ2-1, with 8 bases aligning to TRBD2. The J segment lost 2 bases and the V segment lost 6 bases, leaving 18 bases of the junction unmatched. Germline CDR1 and CDR2: KGHSH and LQKENI. The CDR3 contains 19 residues. Written as DNA, the CDR3 is TGTGCCAGCTCCCGGCCCCATGGTACTAGCGGAGATCCCTACAATGAGCAGTTCTTC. It encodes CASSRPHGTSGDPYNEQFF.

This rearrangement joins TRBV7-2 to TRBJ2-3; 7 bases are shared with TRBD2. The germline V gene has CDR1 SGHTA and CDR2 FQGNSA. The CDR3 extends over 16 amino acids. V shed 5 bases, J shed 0 bases, and the junction held 8 bases outside the gene matches. The DNA of the CDR3 is TGTGCCAGCAGCCCGTGGACTAGAAATAGCACAGATACGCAGTATTTT. This codes for CASSPWTRNSTDTQYF.

The gene calls are TRBV11-3 and TRBJ1-2; D might be TRBD1 (5 bases). V shed 1 base and J shed 3 bases, with 6 bases lying between them. The CDR3 runs 13 residues. Per the germline V gene, CDR1 is SGHNT and CDR2 is YENEEA. CDR3 nucleotide sequence: TGTGCCAGCAGCTTAGGACAGCACTATGGCTACACCTTC. Its protein is CASSLGQHYGYTF. Full variable domain (outside the CDR3, taken from reference TRBV11-3 and TRBJ1-2): EAGVVQSPRYKIIEKKQPVAFWCNPISGHNTLYWYLQNLGQGPELLIRYENEEAVDDSQLPKDRFSAERLKGVDSTLKIQPAELGDSAVYLCASSLGQHYGYTFGSGTRLTVV.